The 13 T cell receptor beta chains below come from one sample, sequenced in a study of cytomegalovirus exposure and HLA in healthy donors. The primer mix had 60 Vbeta and 13 Jbeta primers. The method was immunoSEQ multiplex PCR; TCRdb's version includes in-frame clones alone and lacks a portion of them. The data contain 98,000 or so clones, roughly three quarters of them singletons. Input material: PBMCs. The receptors stem from a woman between 40 and 55 years old in good health and CMV-seronegative.

The V call is TRBV2, the J call TRBJ1-5; the match to TRBD1 covers 8 bases. Germline trimming cut 3 bases from V and 7 bases from J; bases unmatched to any gene: 8. There are 15 residues in the CDR3. Germline V CDR1 and CDR2: SNHLY, FYNNEI. CDR3 sequence (DNA): TGTGCCAGCAGTGAGGATCGGACAGGGAACCAGCCCCAGCATTTT. Its translation: CASSEDRTGNQPQHF.

This clone appeared once. The chain couples TRBV5-8 to TRBJ1-1; 7 nucleotides match TRBD1. The germline gives CDR1 SGHTS, CDR2 YDEGEE. CDR3 length: 15 amino acids. Trimming removed 6 bases from V and 3 bases from J; junction bases left unmatched: 11. Here the CDR3 reads CASIKSYRGYTEAFF. As DNA, the CDR3 is TGTGCCAGCATAAAATCCTACAGGGGATACACTGAAGCTTTCTTT.

V is TRBV7-2 and J is TRBJ1-6; 7 nucleotides line up with TRBD1. Germline V lookup: CDR1 SGHTA, CDR2 FQGNSA. The CDR3 consists of 15 residues. The junction had 5 bases not matched to a gene; V was cut back by 7 bases and J by 2 bases. In nucleotides, the CDR3 is TGTGCCAGCAAGCAACAGGGGCCCTATAATTCACCCCTCCACTTT. It is translated as CASKQQGPYNSPLHF.

V is TRBV5-3 and J is TRBJ2-2, with D possibly matching TRBD2 (5 bases). TRBV5-3 is assigned to the ORF class and has an uncertain function. This CDR3 comprises 19 residues. The V gene lost 4 bases and the J gene lost 7 bases, with 29 bases spanning the gap. CDR3 amino acids: CARSTGGRVDSASFGELFF. DNA of the CDR3: TGTGCCAGAAGCACCGGAGGCCGAGTTGACTCCGCCAGCTTCGGGGAGCTGTTTTTT.

The chain links TRBV7-6 to TRBJ2-1, with TRBD1 matching over 7 bases. From germline, CDR1 is SGHVS and CDR2 FNYEAQ. CDR3 length: 18 amino acids. The J segment lost 5 bases and the V segment lost 1 base, leaving 14 bases of the junction unmatched. This CDR3 is CASSLDGLGQVGNNEQFF. Here the CDR3 DNA reads TGTGCCAGCAGCTTAGACGGTTTAGGACAGGTGGGGAACAATGAGCAGTTCTTC. Variable domain in full (rest from reference TRBV7-6 and TRBJ2-1): GAGVSQSPRYKVTKRGQDVALRCDPISGHVSLYWYRQALGQGPEFLTYFNYEAQQDKSGLPNDRFSAERPEGSISTLTIQRTEQRDSAMYRCASSLDGLGQVGNNEQFFGPGTRLTVL.

V and J are TRBV6-5 and TRBJ2-3; 14 bases align to TRBD2. The CDR3 extends over 15 amino acids. The trim removed 2 bases at V and 5 bases at J, leaving 0 bases unmatched. Looked up from germline, CDR1 is MNHEY and CDR2 is SVGAGI. The CDR3 protein is CASSYGLAGGDTQYF. In nucleotides, the CDR3 is TGTGCCAGCAGTTACGGACTAGCGGGAGGAGATACGCAGTATTTT.

The chain has TRBV7-9 and TRBJ2-7, with D maybe TRBD1 (5 bases). Per the germline V gene, CDR1 is SEHNR and CDR2 is FQNEAQ (reference sequence). CDR3 length: 12 residues. Trimming stripped 5 bases from V and 5 bases from J, with 10 bases between. Here the CDR3 reads CASSPQGNEQYF. Here the CDR3 DNA reads TGTGCCAGCAGCCCTCAGGGTAACGAGCAGTACTTC.

This clone was observed a single time. The chain couples TRBV28 to TRBJ1-3; TRBD1 matches 7 bases. Germline V gene lookup returns CDR1 MDHEN and CDR2 SYDVKM. Trimming took 5 bases from V and 1 from J; bases not matched to a gene: 8. The CDR3 is 16 residues long. The CDR3: CASSPTGQTSGNTIYF. The CDR3 DNA sequence: TGTGCCAGCAGTCCTACGGGACAGACTTCTGGAAACACCATATATTTT.

The gene calls are TRBV4-3 and TRBJ1-5; the D gene is possibly TRBD1 (5 bases). V was trimmed by 0 bases and J by 7 bases, leaving 13 bases between them. The CDR3 extends over 15 amino acids. Germline V gives CDR1 LGHNA, CDR2 YSLEER. The CDR3 protein is CASSQDFRARQPQHF. The CDR3 coding sequence is TGCGCCAGCAGCCAAGATTTCAGGGCTCGGCAGCCCCAGCATTTT.

The chain recombines TRBV14 with TRBJ2-5, with D tentatively TRBD2 (6 bases). Germline assignment: CDR1 SGHDN and CDR2 FVKESK. Trimming removed 5 bases from V and 3 bases from J, with 19 bases in between. The CDR3 extends over 16 amino acids. The CDR3 coding sequence is TGTGCCAGCAGCTTCATAGCGGCCCGAGGGGAAGAGACCCAGTACTTC. It yields the protein CASSFIAARGEETQYF.

The J gene is TRBJ2-2, the V gene TRBV5-8; 8 bases fit TRBD1. The CDR3 contains 14 residues. Germline V gene lookup returns CDR1 SGHTS and CDR2 YDEGEE. Germline trimming cut 4 bases from V and 6 bases from J; bases unmatched to any gene: 5. The CDR3 spells CASSRSQGAGELFF. The CDR3 DNA follows: TGTGCCAGCAGCCGGTCACAGGGGGCCGGGGAGCTGTTTTTT.

The genes are TRBV19 and TRBJ1-6; maybe TRBD1 (6 bases). Germline CDR1 LNHDA, CDR2 SQIVND (reference sequence). The V end lost 5 bases, the J end lost 10 bases, and 15 bases lay between the germline ends. This CDR3 region has 14 residues. The chain's CDR3 is CASSADRWNSPLHF. The CDR3 region has the DNA TGTGCCAGTAGTGCTGACAGGTGGAACTCACCCCTCCACTTT.

The V gene is TRBV11-2, the J gene TRBJ2-2; D is perhaps TRBD1 (5 bases). The length of the CDR3 is 14 residues. The V gene lost 5 bases and the J gene lost 4 bases, with 11 bases spanning the gap. The germline gives CDR1 SGHAT, CDR2 FQNNGV. This CDR3 reads CASSLTDVTGELFF. DNA for the CDR3: TGTGCCAGCAGCCTGACAGACGTCACCGGGGAGCTGTTTTTT.